Following are 20 T cell receptor beta chains from one sample sequenced in a study of T cell responses to AZD1222 COVID-19 vaccine (dated by TCRdb to about 2021). The library came from the immunoSEQ multiplex PCR assay. What TCRdb holds here is the immuneACCESS table cut down to in-frame rearrangements. Part of the clones is not present; checked against another copy, under half of the missing clones reflect an unresolved V gene, and the others are unexplained. In all, the sample holds fewer than 130,000 clones, and roughly nine tenths of those were seen once. The top ten clonotypes cover around 3% of the sample. The time point label, as the study defines it: baseline before first vaccination. Source: peripheral blood, taken on day 0 of AZD1222 vaccination. These receptors were obtained from an adult in good health.

This clone has only a few counts. CDR3 sequence reads: CASSEATGTLGGNTIYF. CDR3 sequence (DNA): TGTGCCAGCAGTGAAGCTACAGGCACCCTGGGTGGAAACACCATATATTTT. The chain carries TRBV6-1 and TRBJ1-3; possibly TRBD1 for D (5 bases). V was pared by 0 bases and J by 3 bases, with 15 bases between. This CDR3 is built from 17 residues. In germline, CDR1 is MNHNS, CDR2 SASEGT.

This chain uses TRBV7-3 with TRBJ1-1; D uncertain. In germline, CDR1 is SGHTA, CDR2 FQGTGA. There are 13 residues in the CDR3. V was trimmed by 0 bases and J by 4 bases, leaving 6 bases between them. The CDR3 nucleotides are TGTGCCAGCAGCTTAACGAAGGTCACTGAAGCTTTCTTT. Translation gives CASSLTKVTEAFF.

This sequence joins TRBV28 and TRBJ1-5; D is possibly TRBD1 (5 bases). This CDR3 has 13 amino acids. V was shortened by 6 bases and J by 5 bases, with 11 bases between the two germline ends. Germline V CDR1 and CDR2: MDHEN, SYDVKM. The CDR3 DNA sequence: TGTGCCAGCAGCACCGGGGGGGATCAGCCCCAGCATTTT. Its protein is CASSTGGDQPQHF.

V gene TRBV29-1 combines with J gene TRBJ1-1; TRBD1 is a possible D gene (5 bases). The CDR3 loop spans 14 amino acids. The V and J ends lost 7 bases and 3 bases respectively, with 18 bases between them. In germline, CDR1 is SQVTM, CDR2 ANQGSEA. CDR3 DNA: TGCAGCGCCGGGAGAAGGGGAAGTGACACTGAAGCTTTCTTT. Its translation: CSAGRRGSDTEAFF.

The genes are TRBV3-1 (or the pseudogene TRBV3-2) and TRBJ2-3, with 8 bases fitting TRBD1. From germline, CDR1 is LGHDT and CDR2 YNNKEL (reference sequence). V dropped 0 bases and J dropped 5; count of bases not matched to a gene: 4. CDR3 length equals 15 residues. CDR3 in DNA: TGTGCCAGCAGCCAAGAAGGACAGGGTAAAGATACGCAGTATTTT. The encoded protein is CASSQEGQGKDTQYF.

A single count supports this clone. This chain links TRBV5-4 with TRBJ1-2; D unresolved. In germline, CDR1 is SGHNT, CDR2 YYREEE (reference sequence). V was pared by 2 bases and J by 5 bases, with 10 bases between. The CDR3 is made up of 13 amino acids. The CDR3 region has the DNA TGTGCCAGCAGCTTCGATGGCCAATATGGCTACACCTTC. The encoded protein is CASSFDGQYGYTF.

This chain joins TRBV4-3 and TRBJ1-2, with D possibly TRBD1 on 5 matching bases. Germline V gene sequence: CDR1 LGHNA, CDR2 YSLEER. Trimming took 1 base from V and 0 from J, leaving 9 bases between them. The CDR3 has 15 residues. The CDR3 spells CASSQVPGSNYGYTF. The CDR3 nucleotides read TGCGCCAGCAGCCAAGTGCCAGGGTCTAACTATGGCTACACCTTC.

This clone was counted a single time. The gene calls are TRBV11-3 and TRBJ2-2; TRBD2 matches at 7 bases. The length of the CDR3 is 14 residues. V was pared by 5 bases and J by 2 bases, with 2 bases of the junction left unmatched. The V gene's germline CDR1 is SGHNT and CDR2 YENEEA. CDR3 in DNA: TGTGCCAGCAGCCTGGGACTAAACACCGGGGAGCTGTTTTTT. It is translated as CASSLGLNTGELFF.

The chain couples TRBV7-2 to TRBJ1-6; D is unclear. This CDR3 has 15 residues. CDR1 is SGHTA, CDR2 FQGNSA, per germline. V lost 4 bases and J 7 bases, leaving 14 bases between the germline ends. In DNA, the CDR3 is TGTGCCAGCAGCTCACGGACGGATTCCAATTCACCCCTCCACTTT. Translation: CASSSRTDSNSPLHF.

The chain uses TRBV2 and TRBJ1-5; D remains ambiguous. V was clipped by 7 bases and J by 5 bases, with 9 bases between them. The CDR3 is 12 amino acids. The germline V gene has CDR1 SNHLY and CDR2 FYNNEI. The CDR3 here is CASNLIHQPQHF. Written as DNA, the CDR3 is TGTGCCAGCAACTTGATTCATCAGCCCCAGCATTTT.

This clone was seen just once. This chain uses TRBV7-2 with TRBJ1-1, with D unclear. Looked up from germline, CDR1 is SGHTA and CDR2 is FQGNSA. The CDR3 loop spans 14 amino acids. V was pared by 4 bases and J by 1 base, with 10 bases between. CDR3: CASSSGAGNTEAFF. CDR3 coding DNA: TGTGCCAGCAGCTCGGGTGCAGGGAACACTGAAGCTTTCTTT.

This clone has only one observation. The chain recombines TRBV7-2 with TRBJ2-1; 7 nucleotides match TRBD2. Germline-derived CDR1 and CDR2 are SGHTA and FQGNSA. J was trimmed by 2 bases and V by 1 base; bases with no gene match: 5. CDR3 length: 16 residues. CDR3 amino acids: CASSLEAGTTYNEQFF. The CDR3 bases are TGTGCCAGCAGCTTAGAAGCGGGGACGACCTACAATGAGCAGTTCTTC.

The chain recombines TRBV6-5 with TRBJ1-4; a weak D match, TRBD1 (5 bases). V lost 0 bases, J lost 7 bases, and 15 bases lay in between. CDR1 is MNHEY, CDR2 SVGAGI, per germline. This CDR3 spans 16 amino acids. The CDR3: CASSYSWAGMSEKLFF. CDR3 DNA: TGTGCCAGCAGTTACTCGTGGGCAGGGATGAGTGAAAAACTGTTTTTT.

This chain links TRBV18 with TRBJ1-1; 9 nucleotides match TRBD1. With V trimmed by 0 bases and J by 4 bases, 3 bases remained unmatched. The CDR3 contains 15 residues. Germline CDR1 reads KGHSH; CDR2 reads LQKENI. The chain's CDR3 is CASSPPVQGATEAFF. CDR3 DNA sequence: TGTGCCAGCTCACCACCGGTACAGGGGGCCACTGAAGCTTTCTTT.

The chain employs TRBV5-5 and TRBJ1-1; D is unresolved. Per germline, CDR1 SGHKS and CDR2 YYEKEE (reference sequence). The CDR3 consists of 13 residues. Trimming took 4 bases from V and 11 from J, leaving 18 bases between them. DNA for the CDR3: TGTGCCAGCAGCCCTACCTGGACCAGGCAGGCTTTCTTT. It specifies CASSPTWTRQAFF.

The chain recombines TRBV6-5 with TRBJ1-1, with 12 bases that match TRBD1. CDR3 length equals 13 residues. The germline CDR1 and CDR2 sequences are MNHEY and SVGAGI. The V gene end was trimmed by 6 bases and the J gene end by 9 bases; junction bases not matched to a gene: 5. CDR3 nucleotide sequence: TGTGCCAGCAGCCCGGGACAGGGGGCCCAAGCTTTCTTT. Translation: CASSPGQGAQAFF.

The rearrangement links TRBV3-1 (or the pseudogene TRBV3-2) to TRBJ2-3; 7 bases fit TRBD2. With V trimmed by 1 base and J by 5 bases, 3 bases remained unmatched. Germline assignment: CDR1 LGHDT and CDR2 YNNKEL (reference sequence). The CDR3 spans 14 residues. In DNA form, the CDR3 reads TGTGCCAGCAGCCAAGGACTAGCATTAGATACGCAGTATTTT. Encoded protein: CASSQGLALDTQYF.

The chain joins TRBV2 to TRBJ2-7; 9 nucleotides align to TRBD1. This CDR3 region has 17 residues. The V and J ends lost 4 bases and 1 base, in that order; junction bases with no gene match: 11. Germline CDR1 reads SNHLY; CDR2 reads FYNNEI. The CDR3 loop reads CASSGLGSGTGSYEQYF. The CDR3 coding sequence is TGTGCCAGCAGTGGCCTAGGATCCGGGACAGGGTCCTACGAGCAGTACTTC.

The CDR3 coding sequence is TGTGCCACCAGCCTCGTCAGAGGAGATCAGCCCCAGCATTTT. This encodes CATSLVRGDQPQHF. The chain links TRBV15 to TRBJ1-5; no firm D call. Germline CDR1 LNHNV, CDR2 YYDKDF (reference sequence). CDR3 size: 14 residues. Between the trimmed V and J ends, which lost 5 bases and 5 bases, there was a span of 13 bases.

V is TRBV19 and J is TRBJ1-5, with TRBD1 matching over 9 bases. V lost 6 bases, J lost 9 bases, and 18 bases stayed unmatched. The CDR3 spans 17 residues. The germline V gene has CDR1 LNHDA and CDR2 SQIVND (reference sequence). The CDR3 DNA reads TGTGCCAGTAGACTTAGGGGGACAGGGCCCTTGTTAAGGCCCCAGCATTTT. Amino acids: CASRLRGTGPLLRPQHF.